The 26 T cell receptor beta chains listed next were all sequenced from one sample in a study of cytomegalovirus exposure and HLA in healthy donors. The primer mix had 60 Vbeta and 13 Jbeta primers. The data were produced by immunoSEQ multiplex PCR, yet TCRdb's version contains in-frame clones alone and is incomplete. The table lists some 40,000 clones, about half of them singletons. Sequencing was performed on PBMCs. The receptor set was obtained from a woman in her forties in good health and CMV-seropositive.

The gene calls are TRBV6-5 and TRBJ2-1; TRBD1 aligns across 9 bases. The V gene's germline CDR1 is MNHEY and CDR2 SVGAGI. The CDR3 contains 16 residues. The J segment lost 7 bases and the V segment lost 2 bases, leaving 9 bases of the junction unmatched. The CDR3 coding sequence is TGTGCCAGCAGTTACCCCCCCGGACAGGGGAGGAATGAGCAGTTCTTC. Residues: CASSYPPGQGRNEQFF.

The chain links TRBV6-5 to TRBJ2-1; 8 nucleotides match TRBD1. CDR1 MNHEY and CDR2 SVGAGI come from the germline V gene. This CDR3 region has 13 residues. V lost 4 bases, J lost 9 bases, and 5 bases stayed unmatched. The CDR3 loop reads CASSWDRRGEQFF. In DNA form, the CDR3 reads TGTGCCAGCAGTTGGGACAGGCGGGGTGAGCAGTTCTTC.

The chain links TRBV5-6 to TRBJ2-7; 7 bases match TRBD1. V lost 4 bases and J lost 3; bases outside the gene matches: 19. The CDR3 is 18 residues long. Germline V gives CDR1 SGHDT, CDR2 YYEEEE. The CDR3 loop is CASSPPIGTDTFGYEQYF. CDR3 DNA sequence: TGTGCCAGCAGCCCTCCGATTGGGACAGACACCTTTGGCTACGAGCAGTACTTC.

The gene calls are TRBV28 and TRBJ1-4; D is unclear. V shed 6 bases and J shed 3 bases, with 17 bases lying between them. Germline V gene sequence: CDR1 MDHEN, CDR2 SYDVKM. CDR3 size: 16 residues. The CDR3 is CASSLHFGVPNEKLFF. The CDR3, as DNA: TGTGCCAGCAGCTTACACTTCGGGGTCCCTAATGAAAAACTGTTTTTT. Drawing the rest from reference TRBV28 and TRBJ1-4, the complete variable domain is DVKVTQSSRYLVKRTGEKVFLECVQDMDHENMFWYRQDPGLGLRLIYFSYDVKMKEKGDIPEGYSVSREKKERFSLILESASTNQTSMYLCASSLHFGVPNEKLFFGSGTQLSVL.

In regard to this clone: One end of the junction does not line up with germline, which may come from a read error. The chain recombines TRBV7-7 with TRBJ1-1; the D is unclear. Per germline, CDR1 SSHAT and CDR2 FNYEAQ (reference sequence). The CDR3 sequence is 13 residues long. The CDR3 region is CASSFSKNTEAFF. For the CDR3, the DNA is TGTGCTAGCAGCTTTTCAAAAAACACTGAAGCTTTCTTT.

In its sample, this clone was seen once. The chain has TRBV7-2 and TRBJ1-3, with 10 positions matching TRBD1. The CDR3 has 18 amino acids. V lost 1 base and J lost 0; bases outside the gene matches: 6. From germline, CDR1 is SGHTA and CDR2 FQGNSA. CDR3: CASSLVPGQGFSGNTIYF. The CDR3 region has the DNA TGTGCCAGCAGCTTAGTCCCGGGACAGGGGTTCTCTGGAAACACCATATATTTT.

This chain uses TRBV30 with TRBJ1-5, with a tentative D call TRBD1 (5 bases). Trimming removed 2 bases from V and 4 bases from J, with 9 bases in between. The CDR3 extends over 13 amino acids. Germline values: CDR1 GTSNPN, CDR2 SVGIG (reference sequence). The CDR3 nucleotides read TGTGCCTGGAGTATGGACACTAATCAGCCCCAGCATTTT. Protein: CAWSMDTNQPQHF.

A few counts support this clone. This rearrangement joins TRBV29-1 to TRBJ2-5; 9 bases align to TRBD2. The length of the CDR3 is 14 residues. Germline V lookup: CDR1 SQVTM, CDR2 ANQGSEA. J lost 2 bases, V lost 5 bases, and 6 bases had no gene match. The CDR3 nucleotides read TGCAGCGTTAATAGCGGGGGACTTCAAGAGACCCAGTACTTC. Translation gives CSVNSGGLQETQYF.

V is TRBV19 and J is TRBJ1-2; no definite D call. Germline assignment: CDR1 LNHDA and CDR2 SQIVND (reference sequence). This CDR3 comprises 13 residues. Trimming pared 5 bases from V and 5 bases from J, leaving 12 bases between. The DNA for the CDR3 is TGTGCCAGTAGTCCGGTCGAGTGGTATGGCTACACCTTC. Encoded protein: CASSPVEWYGYTF.

The rearrangement links TRBV18 to TRBJ1-1; D gene ambiguous. CDR3 size: 12 residues. Trimming removed 3 bases at V and 5 bases at J, with 7 bases between. The germline V gene encodes CDR1 KGHSH and CDR2 LQKENI. CDR3 loop: CASSPSGTEAFF. In DNA form, the CDR3 reads TGTGCCAGCTCACCCTCCGGGACTGAAGCTTTCTTT.

The V and J genes are TRBV11-2 and TRBJ2-7, with 9 bases identical to TRBD1. The trim removed 1 base at V and 2 bases at J, leaving 0 bases unmatched. This CDR3 is 14 amino acids long. Germline CDR1 is SGHAT and CDR2 is FQNNGV. This CDR3 reads CASSLGTGAYEQYF. CDR3 coding DNA: TGTGCCAGCAGCTTAGGGACAGGGGCCTACGAGCAGTACTTC.

This clone has a single count. The chain carries TRBV6-4 and TRBJ1-5; D is perhaps TRBD1 (6 bases). The CDR3 length is 15 residues. The germline gives CDR1 MRHNA, CDR2 SNTAGT. V lost 4 bases, J lost 0 bases, and 10 bases lay in between. The CDR3 bases are TGTGCCAGCAGTGGGACAGTTTATAGCAATCAGCCCCAGCATTTT. Translation gives CASSGTVYSNQPQHF.

The chain has TRBV4-1 and TRBJ2-7, with TRBD1 matching 11 bases. This CDR3 is built from 13 residues. J gave up 13 bases and V 5 bases, and 10 bases lay outside the gene matches. Germline V gene data show CDR1 as MGHRA and CDR2 as YSYEKL. For the CDR3, the DNA is TGCGCCAGCAGCGGCCGGGACAGGGGGACCCGATACTTC. Translated: CASSGRDRGTRYF.

The chain carries TRBV18 and TRBJ1-4, with a tentative D call TRBD1 (5 bases). The V and J ends lost 4 bases and 0 bases respectively, with 9 bases between them. CDR3 size: 15 residues. Germline V gene sequence: CDR1 KGHSH, CDR2 LQKENI. DNA for the CDR3: TGTGCCAGCTCACAGGAGACAGCAACTAATGAAAAACTGTTTTTT. Translation: CASSQETATNEKLFF. Full variable domain (missing parts from reference TRBV18 and TRBJ1-4): NAGVMQNPRHLVRRRGQEARLRCSPMKGHSHVYWYRQLPEEGLKFMVYLQKENIIDESGMPKERFSAEFPKEGPSILRIQQVVRGDSAAYFCASSQETATNEKLFFGSGTQLSVL.

This chain connects TRBV5-4 to TRBJ1-6; TRBD1 might be the D (5 bases). V shed 7 bases and J shed 8 bases, with 10 bases lying between them. Germline lookup yields CDR1 SGHNT and CDR2 YYREEE (reference sequence). The CDR3 is 12 residues long. CDR3 in DNA: TGTGCCAGCGGATCGGGGGATTCACCCCTCCACTTT. It translates to CASGSGDSPLHF.

This clone was observed a handful of times. V and J are TRBV7-2 and TRBJ1-2, with TRBD1 matching 8 bases. Germline lookup yields CDR1 SGHTA and CDR2 FQGNSA. The trim removed 3 bases at V and 4 bases at J, leaving 7 bases unmatched. The CDR3 has 15 residues. The DNA of the CDR3 is TGTGCCAGCAGCTTTTCAACAGGGGGGGGCTATGGCTACACCTTC. This encodes CASSFSTGGGYGYTF.

The chain has TRBV5-1 and TRBJ2-5, with TRBD2 matching 13 bases. The CDR3 totals 15 residues. Per the germline V gene, CDR1 is SGHRS and CDR2 is YFSETQ. With V trimmed by 4 bases and J by 5 bases, 5 bases remained unmatched. DNA of the CDR3: TGCGCCAGCAGCCAAAAGACTAGCGGGGGGGAGACCCAGTACTTC. This gives the protein CASSQKTSGGETQYF.

This clone has a handful of counts. The chain uses TRBV9 and TRBJ2-7; 8 bases match TRBD2. CDR3 length equals 16 residues. CDR1 and CDR2 from the germline V gene are SGDLS and YYNGEE. Trimming cost V 0 bases and J 2 bases; bases outside gene matches: 7. Written as DNA, the CDR3 is TGTGCCAGCAGCGTAGCGGGGGGGACACCCCCCTACGAGCAGTACTTC. Protein: CASSVAGGTPPYEQYF.

In its sample, this clone was seen a few times. The chain is built from TRBV4-1 and TRBJ2-5; tentative D call: TRBD1 (6 bases). Looked up from germline, CDR1 is MGHRA and CDR2 is YSYEKL. Trimming removed 4 bases from V and 1 base from J, with 7 bases in between. The CDR3 loop spans 13 amino acids. The CDR3 DNA follows: TGCGCCAGCAGCCGGGGGCCCCAAGAGACCCAGTACTTC. Protein product: CASSRGPQETQYF.

The chain carries TRBV4-2 and TRBJ2-2; D perhaps matches TRBD1 (5 bases). The V gene lost 0 bases and the J gene lost 11 bases, with 10 bases spanning the gap. Germline assignment: CDR1 LGHNA and CDR2 YNFKEQ. The CDR3 consists of 13 residues. The CDR3 bases are TGTGCCAGCAGCCAAGATCCCAGGACAGAGCTGTTTTTT. As protein: CASSQDPRTELFF.

The V and J genes are TRBV27 and TRBJ1-6; 9 bases line up with TRBD1. The germline gives CDR1 MNHEY, CDR2 SMNVEV (reference sequence). V lost 5 bases, J lost 4 bases, and 6 bases stayed unmatched. The CDR3 has 16 amino acids. The CDR3 here is CASSNIGTGYNSPLHF. The CDR3 DNA follows: TGTGCCAGCAGTAACATCGGGACAGGGTATAATTCACCCCTCCACTTT.

As concerns this clone: The final CDR3 position lacks the conserved phenylalanine or tryptophan, pointing to a likely read error. The CDR3 DNA reads as TGTGCCAGCACCCTGGGGACATCTATGAACACTGAAGCTTTCGTT. Protein sequence: CASTLGTSMNTEAFV. The chain recombines TRBV14 with TRBJ1-1, with D possibly TRBD1 on 6 matching bases. CDR1 and CDR2 (germline): SGHDN, FVKESK. Trimming pared 7 bases from V and 0 bases from J, leaving 15 bases between. This CDR3 region has 15 residues.

There are a few counts of this clone. The V gene is TRBV7-6, the J gene TRBJ1-1, with 9 nucleotides matching TRBD1. From germline, CDR1 is SGHVS and CDR2 FNYEAQ. CDR3 length: 14 amino acids. Germline trimming cut 1 base from V and 4 bases from J; bases unmatched to any gene: 1. The CDR3 DNA sequence: TGTGCCAGCAGCTTAGAGACAGGGGGCACTGAAGCTTTCTTT. Translated, it gives CASSLETGGTEAFF. Combining the CDR3 with reference TRBV7-6 and TRBJ1-1 gives the whole variable domain GAGVSQSPRYKVTKRGQDVALRCDPISGHVSLYWYRQALGQGPEFLTYFNYEAQQDKSGLPNDRFSAERPEGSISTLTIQRTEQRDSAMYRCASSLETGGTEAFFGQGTRLTVV.

This chain joins TRBV6-4 and TRBJ2-1; 9 bases agree with TRBD2. Looked up from germline, CDR1 is MRHNA and CDR2 is SNTAGT. Losses at the gene ends were 3 bases for V and 1 base for J; bases not matched to a gene: 7. The CDR3 is made up of 17 amino acids. CDR3 DNA: TGTGCCAGCAGTGAGGGGGGCGGGGGGGCTTCCTACAATGAGCAGTTCTTC. It yields the protein CASSEGGGGASYNEQFF.

This clone occurred a few times. This sequence joins TRBV15 and TRBJ2-5, with 8 bases that match TRBD2. J lost 7 bases, V lost 2 bases, and 6 bases had no gene match. Germline-derived CDR1 and CDR2 are LNHNV and YYDKDF (reference sequence). CDR3 length equals 14 residues. This chain's CDR3 is CATSRIGGAGTQYF. In nucleotides, the CDR3 is TGTGCCACCAGCAGAATCGGGGGGGCCGGGACCCAGTACTTC.

This chain joins TRBV23-1 and TRBJ1-1; no definite D call. TRBV23-1 is an ORF, with its function uncertain. The CDR3 is 11 residues long. The V end was cut by 6 bases, the J end by 1 base, with 3 bases between. The CDR3 coding sequence is TGCGCCAGCAGACAGAACACTGAAGCTTTCTTT. Translation gives CASRQNTEAFF.